Following are 19 T cell receptor beta chains from one sample sequenced in a study of pediatric ulcerative colitis. During colonoscopy, one to two rectal pinch biopsies were collected. Assay: immunoSEQ multiplex PCR; the TCRdb copy retains only in-frame clones and omits some. The table shows roughly 16,000 clones, with roughly 80% occurring only once. The sample taken for sequencing was gut tissue. These receptors were taken from a boy younger than 18 who was a control in a study of pediatric ulcerative colitis.

With respect to this clone: This specimen includes other DNA sequences encoding the same CDR3. This rearrangement joins TRBV1 to TRBJ2-7; no check of the table's D call, TRBD2, against the DNA was made. TRBV1 counts as a pseudogene. The CDR3 sequence is 17 residues long. The CDR3 region is CTSSQGGRGGTWDEQYF. The CDR3 bases are TGCACCAGCAGCCAAGGGGGACGGGGTGGGACTTGGGACGAGCAGTACTTC.

The chain is built from TRBV2 and TRBJ2-2; TRBD2 aligns across 13 bases. The CDR3 sequence is 17 residues long. Germline CDR1 is SNHLY and CDR2 is FYNNEI. V was clipped by 6 bases and J by 5 bases; unmatched bases: 9. This CDR3 is CASSRTSGGPKTGELFF. In DNA form, the CDR3 reads TGTGCCAGCAGCAGGACTAGCGGGGGCCCAAAGACCGGGGAGCTGTTTTTT.

The chain uses TRBV4-1 and TRBJ2-6, with 7 bases that match TRBD2. The CDR3 contains 18 residues. Trimming at V came to 4 bases and at J to 0 bases, leaving 9 bases not matched to a gene. From germline, CDR1 is MGHRA and CDR2 YSYEKL. CDR3 sequence: CASSLGRGPISGANVLTF. The CDR3 nucleotides are TGCGCCAGCAGCCTGGGGAGGGGCCCTATCTCTGGGGCCAACGTCCTGACTTTC.

V is TRBV2 and J is TRBJ2-5, with D hard to call. The V and J ends lost 0 bases and 5 bases respectively, with 10 bases between them. This CDR3 contains 14 residues. Germline CDR1 SNHLY, CDR2 FYNNEI. This CDR3 is CASSEALWSETQYF. The CDR3 bases are TGTGCCAGCAGTGAAGCGCTTTGGTCCGAGACCCAGTACTTC. The whole variable domain, filled in from reference TRBV2 and TRBJ2-5, reads EPEVTQTPSHQVTQMGQEVILRCVPISNHLYFYWYRQILGQKVEFLVSFYNNEISEKSEIFDDQFSVERPDGSNFTLKIRSTKLEDSAMYFCASSEALWSETQYFGPGTRLLVL.

The chain employs TRBV2 and TRBJ1-1; D might be TRBD1 (5 bases). Germline CDR1 SNHLY, CDR2 FYNNEI. The CDR3 runs to 12 residues. V was pared by 6 bases and J by 6 bases, with 11 bases between. This CDR3 is CASRIRVPEAFF. CDR3 coding DNA: TGTGCCAGCAGAATCAGGGTCCCTGAAGCTTTCTTT.

The chain is built from TRBV5-1 and TRBJ2-1, with 10 bases matching TRBD1. Germline lookup yields CDR1 SGHRS and CDR2 YFSETQ. The CDR3 runs 15 residues. V lost 4 bases and J lost 6; bases outside the gene matches: 7. As DNA, the CDR3 is TGCGCCAGCAGCACCGGGACAGGGGTGGGCAATGAGCAGTTCTTC. This translates into CASSTGTGVGNEQFF.

The CDR3 DNA reads as TGTGCCAGCAGCTTAGGGGTGACAGGGGGCTACGAGCAGTACTTC. Amino acids: CASSLGVTGGYEQYF. The rearrangement links TRBV7-2 to TRBJ2-7; 9 bases are a match to TRBD1. The CDR3 is 15 amino acids. Germline V gene sequence: CDR1 SGHTA, CDR2 FQGNSA. The ends lost 1 base at V and 3 bases at J; junction bases unmatched: 4.

CDR3 DNA: TGTGCCAGTAGTATAGGGCTAGCGGTTTACAATGAGCAGTTCTTC. This translates into CASSIGLAVYNEQFF. The chain is built from TRBV19 and TRBJ2-1; 7 positions match TRBD2. This CDR3 region has 15 residues. V was clipped by 1 base and J by 4 bases; unmatched bases: 4. Germline CDR1 and CDR2: LNHDA and SQIVND (reference sequence).

This rearrangement joins TRBV19 to TRBJ1-6, with 7 bases that match TRBD1. This CDR3 has 15 residues. Germline-derived CDR1 and CDR2 are LNHDA and SQIVND (reference sequence). V was clipped by 0 bases and J by 10 bases; unmatched bases: 6. CDR3 region: CASSIEPTGRSPLHF. Here the CDR3 DNA reads TGTGCCAGTAGTATAGAGCCGACAGGGCGGTCACCCCTCCACTTT.

The CDR3 nucleotides are TGTGCCAGCAGCTTACTAGGTACCTACGAGCAGTACTTC. It encodes CASSLLGTYEQYF. The gene calls are TRBV7-2 and TRBJ2-7; D remains unclear. The ends were cut back, 2 bases at V and 2 bases at J, with 7 bases in the middle. The length of the CDR3 is 13 residues. Per germline, CDR1 SGHTA and CDR2 FQGNSA. The full variable domain, completed using reference TRBV7-2 and TRBJ2-7, is GAGVSQSPSNKVTEKGKDVELRCDPISGHTALYWYRQSLGQGLEFLIYFQGNSAPDKSGLPSDRFSAERTGGSVSTLTIQRTQQEDSAVYLCASSLLGTYEQYFGPGTRLTVT.

The chain is built from TRBV15 and TRBJ2-6; a weak D match, TRBD1 (5 bases). Germline values: CDR1 LNHNV, CDR2 YYDKDF (reference sequence). V dropped 5 bases and J dropped 0 bases, with 11 bases sitting between them. The CDR3 sequence is 16 residues long. As DNA, the CDR3 is TGTGCCACCAGCCCCCCCGACAGCTCTGGGGCCAACGTCCTGACTTTC. It specifies CATSPPDSSGANVLTF.

On this clone itself: The sample holds other DNA sequences that translate to the same CDR3. The J gene is TRBJ1-3, the V gene TRBV7-8, with D perhaps matching TRBD1 (5 bases). There are 14 residues in the CDR3. With 5 bases removed from V and 1 base from J, the gap between germline ends came to 9 bases. Germline V lookup: CDR1 SGHVS, CDR2 FQNEAQ. CDR3 sequence: CASSPQGSGNTIYF. CDR3 sequence (DNA): TGTGCCAGCAGCCCCCAGGGTTCTGGAAACACCATATATTTT.

The J gene is TRBJ1-5, the V gene TRBV6-6, with 9 bases that match TRBD1. The CDR3 is made up of 16 amino acids. The germline V gene has CDR1 MNHNY and CDR2 SVGAGI (reference sequence). The V segment lost 5 bases and the J segment 3 bases; nucleotides outside the gene matches: 8. CDR3 loop: CASSPGTGLLNQPQHF. In nucleotides, the CDR3 is TGTGCCAGCAGTCCCGGGACAGGGCTTCTCAATCAGCCCCAGCATTTT.

V is TRBV29-1 and J is TRBJ2-7, with 11 bases matching TRBD1. This CDR3 region has 13 residues. V gave up 7 bases and J gave up 3 bases; unmatched junction bases: 5. The germline V gene has CDR1 SQVTM and CDR2 ANQGSEA. The CDR3 sequence is CSGTGGADYEQYF. CDR3 DNA sequence: TGCAGCGGGACAGGGGGCGCGGACTACGAGCAGTACTTC.

This chain uses TRBV4-1 with TRBJ2-7; D is perhaps TRBD1 (5 bases). The CDR3 is 15 amino acids. The germline CDR1 and CDR2 sequences are MGHRA and YSYEKL. The V end was cut by 0 bases, the J end by 4 bases, with 13 bases between. The CDR3 region has the DNA TGCGCCAGCAGCCAAGACACAGGCGGTAGGTACGAGCAGTACTTC. Translating gives CASSQDTGGRYEQYF.

The rearrangement links TRBV6-6 to TRBJ1-1; possible D gene TRBD1, 5 bases. The V gene lost 7 bases and the J gene lost 6 bases, with 9 bases spanning the gap. Germline lookup yields CDR1 MNHNY and CDR2 SVGAGI (reference sequence). The CDR3 length is 11 residues. CDR3 protein: CASNRDAEAFF. The CDR3 nucleotides read TGTGCCAGCAACCGGGACGCTGAAGCTTTCTTT.

This chain connects TRBV28 to TRBJ1-5, with D unclear. The CDR3 runs 13 residues. The V end was cut by 5 bases, the J end by 3 bases, with 8 bases between. The germline V gene encodes CDR1 MDHEN and CDR2 SYDVKM. CDR3 amino acids: CASSHSVNQPQHF. Written as DNA, the CDR3 is TGTGCCAGCAGTCACAGCGTCAATCAGCCCCAGCATTTT.

The chain employs TRBV7-9 and TRBJ2-6, with D possibly matching TRBD1 (6 bases). The CDR3 consists of 18 residues. Germline CDR1 SEHNR, CDR2 FQNEAQ (reference sequence). The germline V and J ends were trimmed by 4 bases and 1 base, with 17 bases remaining between them. The CDR3 sequence is CASSSRTAPASGANVLTF. The DNA for the CDR3 is TGTGCCAGCAGCTCAAGGACAGCGCCGGCGTCTGGGGCCAACGTCCTGACTTTC.

The genes are TRBV5-3 and TRBJ1-5; 7 bases agree with TRBD1. TRBV5-3 is known as an ORF, though its function is uncertain. The CDR3 extends over 17 amino acids. Trimming took 5 bases from V and 0 from J; bases not matched to a gene: 11. In DNA form, the CDR3 reads TGTGCCAGAAGTCAGACAGGGATCGGGTATAGCAATCAGCCCCAGCATTTT. It encodes CARSQTGIGYSNQPQHF.